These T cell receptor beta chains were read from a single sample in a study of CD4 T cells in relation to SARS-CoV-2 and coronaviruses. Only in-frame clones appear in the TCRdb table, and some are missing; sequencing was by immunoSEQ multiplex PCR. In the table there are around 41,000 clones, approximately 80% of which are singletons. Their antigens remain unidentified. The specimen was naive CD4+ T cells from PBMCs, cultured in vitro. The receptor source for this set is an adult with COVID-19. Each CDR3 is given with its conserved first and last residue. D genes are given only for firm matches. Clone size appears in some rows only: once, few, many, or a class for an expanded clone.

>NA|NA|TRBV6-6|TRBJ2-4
CASSSSRENIQYF
TGTGCCAGCAGTTCTAGCAGGGAAAACATTCAGTACTTC
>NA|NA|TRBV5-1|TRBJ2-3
CASSFGQTSTDTQYF
TGCGCCAGCAGCTTCGGGCAAACTAGCACAGATACGCAGTATTTT
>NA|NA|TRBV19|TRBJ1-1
CASSIYAGTLEPGAFF
TGTGCCAGTAGTATATATGCAGGTACACTCGAGCCGGGAGCTTTCTTT
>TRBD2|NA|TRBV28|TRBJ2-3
CASSFLSGKNTDTQYF
TGTGCCAGCAGTTTTCTCAGCGGGAAAAACACAGATACGCAGTATTTT
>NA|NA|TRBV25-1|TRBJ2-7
CASSLGPHYEQYF
TGTGCCAGCAGTCTTGGGCCCCATTACGAGCAGTACTTC
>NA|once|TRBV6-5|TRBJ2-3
CASSYITDTQYF
TGTGCCAGCAGTTACATCACAGATACGCAGTATTTT
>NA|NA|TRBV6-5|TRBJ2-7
CASMSPPASYEQYF
TGTGCCAGCATGTCTCCTCCTGCCTCCTACGAGCAGTACTTC
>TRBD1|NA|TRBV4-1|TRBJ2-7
CASSRHPGQESYEQYF
TGCGCCAGCAGCCGGCACCCGGGACAGGAGTCTTACGAGCAGTACTTC
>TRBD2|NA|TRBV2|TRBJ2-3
CASSVRTSGGTDTQYF
TGTGCCAGCAGTGTTCGGACTAGCGGGGGCACAGATACGCAGTATTTT
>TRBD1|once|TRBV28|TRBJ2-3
CASTGQALTDTQYF
TGTGCCAGCACCGGACAGGCCCTCACAGATACGCAGTATTTT
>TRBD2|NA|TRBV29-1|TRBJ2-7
CSVEPTSGRLYEQYF
TGCAGCGTTGAACCAACTAGCGGGAGGTTATACGAGCAGTACTTC
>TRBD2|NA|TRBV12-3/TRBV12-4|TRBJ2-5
CASSFGGGETQYF
TGTGCCAGCAGTTTCGGGGGGGGAGAGACCCAGTACTTC
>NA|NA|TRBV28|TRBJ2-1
CASSSLVRARTTRYNEQFF
TGTGCCAGCAGTTCCCTAGTTAGGGCGCGGACTACCCGCTACAATGAGCAGTTCTTC
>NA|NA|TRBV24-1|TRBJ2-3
CATGALEDTQYF
TGTGCCACCGGCGCCCTGGAGGATACGCAGTATTTT
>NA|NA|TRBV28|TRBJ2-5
CASSLPRGETQYF
TGTGCCAGCAGTTTACCCCGAGGGGAGACCCAGTACTTC
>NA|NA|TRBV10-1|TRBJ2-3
CASSEGASGTVKSDTQYF
TGCGCCAGCAGTGAGGGGGCAAGCGGGACAGTTAAGTCAGATACGCAGTATTTT
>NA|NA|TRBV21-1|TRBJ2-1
CASSKCFRAGAKPSSYNEQFF
TGTGCCAGCAGCAAGTGTTTCAGGGCCGGGGCGAAACCGAGCTCCTACAATGAGCAGTTCTTC
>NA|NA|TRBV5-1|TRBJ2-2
CASSLLGAPTGELFF
TGCGCCAGCAGCTTGCTGGGGGCGCCCACCGGGGAGCTGTTTTTT
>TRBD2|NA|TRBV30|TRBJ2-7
CAWSTTGGSHYEQYF
TGTGCCTGGAGTACCACGGGAGGGTCCCATTACGAGCAGTACTTC
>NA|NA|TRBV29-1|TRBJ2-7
CSVPGQSSYEQYF
TGCAGCGTCCCGGGACAAAGCTCCTACGAGCAGTACTTC
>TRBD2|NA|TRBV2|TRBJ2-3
CASRGSGSRFGSTDTQYF
TGTGCCAGCAGGGGTAGCGGGAGTCGGTTCGGTAGCACAGATACGCAGTATTTT
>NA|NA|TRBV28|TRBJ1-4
CASNRWGGDEKLFF
TGTGCCAGCAATCGGTGGGGGGGAGATGAAAAACTGTTTTTT
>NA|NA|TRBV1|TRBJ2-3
CTSSQSTRQERTDTQYF
TGCACCAGCAGCCAATCAACCCGACAGGAGCGCACAGATACGCAGTATTTT
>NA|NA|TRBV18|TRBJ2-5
CASSPIGDSAQYF
TGTGCCAGCTCTCCTATTGGAGATTCGGCCCAGTACTTC
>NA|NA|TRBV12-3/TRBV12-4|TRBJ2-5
CASSPDQETQYF
TGTGCCAGCAGTCCGGATCAAGAGACCCAGTACTTC
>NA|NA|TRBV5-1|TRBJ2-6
CASSLVAVHGANVLTF
TGCGCCAGCAGCTTGGTGGCGGTGCACGGGGCCAACGTCCTGACTTTC
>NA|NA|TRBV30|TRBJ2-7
CAWNPGLTSYEQYF
TGTGCCTGGAATCCGGGACTTACTTCCTACGAGCAGTACTTC
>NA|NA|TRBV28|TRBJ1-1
CASSLVLDRLNTEAFF
TGTGCCAGCAGTTTAGTATTAGACAGGCTGAACACTGAAGCTTTCTTT
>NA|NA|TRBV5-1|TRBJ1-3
CASSLGSWQLNSGNTIYF
TGCGCCAGCAGCTTGGGTTCCTGGCAGTTAAACTCTGGAAACACCATATATTTT
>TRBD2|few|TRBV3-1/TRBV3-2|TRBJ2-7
CASSPGGEQYF
TGTGCCAGCAGCCCGGGGGGTGAGCAGTACTTC
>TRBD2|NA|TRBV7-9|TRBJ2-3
CASKIAGGSDTQYF
TGTGCCAGCAAAATAGCGGGAGGGTCAGATACGCAGTATTTT
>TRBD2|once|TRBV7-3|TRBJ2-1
CASSPTGTSGGDEQFF
TGTGCCAGCAGCCCCACAGGGACTAGCGGGGGAGATGAGCAGTTCTTC
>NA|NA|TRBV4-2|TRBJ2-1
CASSQVSGAPLRSYNEQFF
TGTGCCAGCAGCCAAGTCTCAGGGGCACCTCTACGCTCCTACAATGAGCAGTTCTTC
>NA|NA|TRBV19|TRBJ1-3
CASSMVTAGNTIYF
TGTGCCAGTAGTATGGTAACAGCTGGAAACACCATATATTTT
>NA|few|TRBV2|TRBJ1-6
CASRVGLSNSPLHF
TGTGCCAGCAGAGTGGGACTCTCGAATTCACCCCTCCACTTT
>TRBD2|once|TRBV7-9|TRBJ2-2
CASSLRPGRTGELFF
TGTGCCAGCAGCTTAAGGCCCGGGAGGACCGGGGAGCTGTTTTTT
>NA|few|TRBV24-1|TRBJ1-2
CATSDLQGGYTF
TGTGCCACCAGTGATTTGCAAGGTGGCTACACCTTC
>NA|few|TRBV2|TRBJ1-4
CASRSPSATNEKLFF
TGTGCCAGCCGTAGCCCTAGTGCAACTAATGAAAAACTGTTTTTT
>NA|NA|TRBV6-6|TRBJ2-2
CASIIAGTGELFF
TGTGCCAGCATAATAGCAGGGACCGGGGAGCTGTTTTTT
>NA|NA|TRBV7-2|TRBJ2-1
CASSLNMGEQFF
TGTGCCAGCAGCCTAAATATGGGTGAGCAGTTCTTC
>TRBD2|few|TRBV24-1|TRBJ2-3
CATSDLAGDTDTQYF
TGTGCCACCAGTGATTTAGCGGGAGACACAGATACGCAGTATTTT
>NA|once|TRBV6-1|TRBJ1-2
CASSEGGGYTF
TGTGCCAGCAGTGAAGGGGGTGGCTACACCTTC
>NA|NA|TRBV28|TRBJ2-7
CASRGSGTYEQYF
TGTGCCAGTCGGGGGAGCGGCACTTACGAGCAGTACTTC
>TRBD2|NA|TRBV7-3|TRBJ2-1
CASSLGGGPYNEQFF
TGTGCCAGCAGCTTAGGCGGGGGGCCTTACAATGAGCAGTTCTTC
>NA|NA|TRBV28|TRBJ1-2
CASNAGQRRYTF
TGTGCCAGCAATGCCGGACAGAGGCGCTACACCTTC
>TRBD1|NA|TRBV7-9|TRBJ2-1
CASSQPGTGEADEQFF
TGTGCCAGCAGCCAGCCGGGGACAGGGGAAGCAGATGAGCAGTTCTTC
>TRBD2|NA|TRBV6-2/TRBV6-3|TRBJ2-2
CASSYRLAGELFF
TGTGCCAGCAGTTACCGACTAGCGGGGGAGCTGTTTTTT
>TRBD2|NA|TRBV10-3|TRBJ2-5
CAIRAGLADQETQYF
TGTGCCATCAGGGCGGGACTAGCGGACCAAGAGACCCAGTACTTC
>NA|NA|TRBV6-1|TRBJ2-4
CASSEAPDVKNIQYF
TGTGCCAGCAGTGAAGCCCCGGACGTCAAAAACATTCAGTACTTC
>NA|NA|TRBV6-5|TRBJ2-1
CASSRTEGRQFF
TGTGCCAGCAGTCGCACAGAGGGCAGGCAGTTCTTC
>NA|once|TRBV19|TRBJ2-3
CASRYSSTDTQYF
TGTGCCAGTAGATACAGCAGCACAGATACGCAGTATTTT
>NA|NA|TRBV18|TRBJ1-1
CASSEQKNTEAFF
TGTGCCAGCTCAGAACAGAAGAACACTGAAGCTTTCTTT
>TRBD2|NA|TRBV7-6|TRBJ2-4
CASSLTLRGAGVAKNIQYF
TGTGCCAGCAGCTTAACTCTGAGAGGGGCGGGAGTCGCCAAAAACATTCAGTACTTC
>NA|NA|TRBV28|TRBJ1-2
CASSLPGTHYGYTF
TGTGCCAGCAGTTTACCGGGGACGCACTATGGCTACACCTTC
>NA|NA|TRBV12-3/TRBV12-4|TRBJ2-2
CASDAPNTGELFF
TGTGCCAGCGATGCCCCGAACACCGGGGAGCTGTTTTTT
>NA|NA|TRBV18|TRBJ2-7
CASSQTGYEQYF
TGTGCCAGCTCGCAGACGGGGTACGAGCAGTACTTC
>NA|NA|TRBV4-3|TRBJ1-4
CASSQVYSNEKLFF
TGCGCCAGCAGCCAAGTTTACAGTAATGAAAAACTGTTTTTT
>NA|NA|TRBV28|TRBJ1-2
CASSYGRSSYGYTF
TGTGCCAGCAGTTACGGTCGGAGTAGCTATGGCTACACCTTC